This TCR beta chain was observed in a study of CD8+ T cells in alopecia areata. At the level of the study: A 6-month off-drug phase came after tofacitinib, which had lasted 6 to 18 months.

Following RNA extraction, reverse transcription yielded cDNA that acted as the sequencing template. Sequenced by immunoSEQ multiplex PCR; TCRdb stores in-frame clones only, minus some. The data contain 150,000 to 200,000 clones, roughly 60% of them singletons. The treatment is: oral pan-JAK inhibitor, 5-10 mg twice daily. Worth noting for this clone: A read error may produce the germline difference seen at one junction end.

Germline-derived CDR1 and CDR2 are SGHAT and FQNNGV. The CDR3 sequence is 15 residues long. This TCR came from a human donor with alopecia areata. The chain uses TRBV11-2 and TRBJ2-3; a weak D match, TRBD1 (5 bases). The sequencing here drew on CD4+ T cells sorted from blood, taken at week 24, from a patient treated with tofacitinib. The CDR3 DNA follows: TGTGCCAGCACCTTAGGGGAAATGAGCACAGATACGCAGTATTTT. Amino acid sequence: CASTLGEMSTDTQYF.